This T cell receptor beta chain was retrieved from a study of response to subunit inactivated influenza vaccine. The CDR3 has 13 amino acids. Germline V gives CDR1 SGHRS, CDR2 YFSETQ. Trimming cost V 4 bases and J 3 bases, with 11 bases left between them. This clonotype showed up many times. The antigen is not known. Study observations and caveats: Authors suggested each seasonal flu vaccination may recruit only limited numbers of new T cells.

MiXCR, applied by TCRdb to the RT-PCR reads, yields one record per CDR3 protein. This sample has 500,000 to 600,000 distinct CDR3 sequences; about 15% occur once, and the top ten carry less than 4%. This TCR was sampled from a man between 45 and 75 years old who received an inactivated influenza vaccine. The starting material was CD4+ T cells sorted from PBMCs, obtained less than 25 months after vaccination. The chain is built from TRBV5-1 and TRBJ2-7; TRBD1 might be the D (6 bases). The CDR3 bases are TGCGCCAGCAGCATTGGGACATTCTACGAGCAGTACTTC. Protein product: CASSIGTFYEQYF.